This T cell receptor (beta chain) comes out of a study of T-cell reconstitution after alpha-beta-depleted transplantation in children. Study-wide results and limits: After transplant, high TCRbeta diversity at day 60 in some patients arose from surviving recipient T cells and thymic progenitors.

The CDR3 runs 15 residues. V lost 5 bases to trimming and J lost 6 bases, with 20 bases between them. Germline lookup yields CDR1 DFQATT and CDR2 SNEGSKA (reference sequence). This clonotype occurred many times. Its antigen is not identified. Researchers prepared the TCRbeta library using unique molecular identifiers, the study reports. TCRdb recomputed calls from the PCR reads with MiXCR, one row per CDR3 protein. Here the sample spans hundreds of thousands of distinct CDR3 sequences, approximately 14% being singletons. Sequenced material: PBMCs, taken before TCRalphabeta/CD19-depleted stem cell transplant. The chain uses TRBV20-1 and TRBJ2-1, with D maybe TRBD1 (6 bases). This clonotype was obtained from a girl aged 2 to 10 with congenital amegakaryocytic thrombocytopenia, due to receive a stem cell transplant. This chain's CDR3 is CSAFSPGQTRNEQFF. Here the CDR3 DNA reads TGCAGTGCTTTCTCCCCGGGACAAACCCGCAATGAGCAGTTCTTC.